This TCR beta chain comes out of a study of cytomegalovirus exposure and HLA in healthy donors. Study-wide findings and caveats: It was assumed in the presence/absence analyses that sequencing depth was roughly uniform across donors.

The study ran its PCR with 60 Vbeta and 13 Jbeta primers. Profiling relied on immunoSEQ multiplex PCR, and the TCRdb table lists in-frame clones only, not all of them. Altogether some 180,000 clones are present, 80% to 90% being singletons, with the ten largest covering over 2%. About this clone: What it binds is not known.

Each donor was nominally healthy when sampled (though unrecorded immune exposures were likely). This clonotype was obtained from a man younger than 40 in good health and CMV-seropositive. The sequencing sample was made of PBMCs.

CDR3 in amino acids: CASSLAGAGNTIYF. CDR3 bases: TGTGCCAGCAGCTTGGCAGGGGCCGGAAACACCATATATTTT. V and J are TRBV5-4 and TRBJ1-3; a possible D gene is TRBD1 (6 bases). With 0 bases removed from V and 4 bases from J, the gap between germline ends came to 8 bases. Germline V lookup: CDR1 SGHNT, CDR2 YYREEE (reference sequence). This CDR3 spans 14 amino acids.